The 9 T cell receptor beta chains below were found in one sample sequenced in a study of blood T cell repertoires in COVID-19. Assay used: immunoSEQ multiplex PCR; TCRdb lists only in-frame clones, some missing. The table records roughly 60,000 clones, over 75% of them present only once. The sample consisted of peripheral blood. These TCRs come from a woman older than 75 with acute or convalescent COVID-19.

Worth noting for this clone: Other DNA sequences from this sample encode an identical CDR3 as well. The chain couples TRBV27 to TRBJ1-2; 11 positions agree with TRBD1. The germline gives CDR1 MNHEY, CDR2 SMNVEV (reference sequence). V was clipped by 6 bases and J by 3 bases; unmatched bases: 6. CDR3 length: 15 amino acids. The CDR3 nucleotides read TGTGCCAGCAGACGGCCGGGACAGGGGGACTATGGCTACACCTTC. Encoded protein: CASRRPGQGDYGYTF.

The chain links TRBV2 to TRBJ1-3; 7 nucleotides line up with TRBD1. V trimming: 1 base; J trimming: 4 bases; junction bases outside the gene matches: 7. Germline loops: CDR1 SNHLY, CDR2 FYNNEI. CDR3 length: 16 amino acids. The chain's CDR3 is CASSEEGQTIGNTIYF. Here the CDR3 DNA reads TGTGCCAGCAGTGAAGAGGGACAGACTATAGGAAACACCATATATTTT.

The chain joins TRBV6-1 to TRBJ2-7, with 9 bases fitting TRBD1. Germline CDR1 and CDR2: MNHNS and SASEGT. V gave up 4 bases and J gave up 5 bases; unmatched junction bases: 12. CDR3 length: 16 residues. The CDR3, as DNA: TGTGCCAGCAGTGCGAGAGTCGGGACAGGGTTCGACGAGCAGTACTTC. It translates to CASSARVGTGFDEQYF.

The rearrangement links TRBV30 to TRBJ2-1, with D unresolved. The germline V gene encodes CDR1 GTSNPN and CDR2 SVGIG (reference sequence). CDR3 length equals 10 residues. The V end was cut by 5 bases, the J end by 10 bases, with 9 bases between. The CDR3 nucleotides are TGTGCCTGGTCAACTGAGGAGCAGTTCTTC. Translation: CAWSTEEQFF.

CDR3 in amino acids: CASSLPGQGGYEQYF. The CDR3 DNA follows: TGCGCCAGCAGCTTACCCGGACAGGGCGGCTACGAGCAGTACTTC. The chain combines TRBV5-1 with TRBJ2-7, with 8 bases aligning to TRBD1. Germline CDR1 SGHRS, CDR2 YFSETQ. V lost 2 bases and J lost 3; bases outside the gene matches: 7. This CDR3 is built from 15 residues. Combining the CDR3 with reference TRBV5-1 and TRBJ2-7 gives the whole variable domain KAGVTQTPRYLIKTRGQQVTLSCSPISGHRSVSWYQQTPGQGLQFLFEYFSETQRNKGNFPGRFSGRQFSNSRSEMNVSTLELGDSALYLCASSLPGQGGYEQYFGPGTRLTVT.

V gene TRBV5-6 combines with J gene TRBJ1-3; possible D gene TRBD1, 6 bases. Per germline, CDR1 SGHDT and CDR2 YYEEEE. The CDR3 spans 17 residues. V lost 4 bases and J lost 0, with 17 bases in between. Here the CDR3 reads CASSALKRTVSGNTIYF. The CDR3 region has the DNA TGTGCCAGCAGCGCCTTAAAAAGGACAGTCTCTGGAAACACCATATATTTT.

The chain couples TRBV28 to TRBJ2-7, with D hard to call. This CDR3 has 16 residues. Germline V gene sequence: CDR1 MDHEN, CDR2 SYDVKM. Between the trimmed V and J ends, which lost 5 bases and 2 bases, there was a span of 19 bases. For the CDR3, the DNA is TGTGCCAGCAGTCCCAGGCGTTCCCGTATCACCTACGAGCAGTACTTC. This codes for CASSPRRSRITYEQYF. Drawing the rest from reference TRBV28 and TRBJ2-7, the complete variable domain is DVKVTQSSRYLVKRTGEKVFLECVQDMDHENMFWYRQDPGLGLRLIYFSYDVKMKEKGDIPEGYSVSREKKERFSLILESASTNQTSMYLCASSPRRSRITYEQYFGPGTRLTVT.

The rearrangement uses TRBV7-2 and TRBJ1-1; 9 bases are shared with TRBD1. Germline loops: CDR1 SGHTA, CDR2 FQGNSA. Unmatched junction bases numbered 7, after V lost 4 bases and J lost 4 bases. This CDR3 has 15 residues. CDR3 DNA sequence: TGTGCCAGCAGCTCAAACAGGGGGCGCGGCACTGAAGCTTTCTTT. Amino acids: CASSSNRGRGTEAFF.

The chain has TRBV4-3 and TRBJ1-2; TRBD1 matches 8 bases. Trimming cost V 0 bases and J 4 bases; bases outside gene matches: 1. From germline, CDR1 is LGHNA and CDR2 YSLEER. The CDR3 sequence is 14 residues long. The CDR3 here is CASSQEQGGYGYTF. In DNA, the CDR3 is TGCGCCAGCAGCCAAGAACAGGGGGGCTATGGCTACACCTTC.